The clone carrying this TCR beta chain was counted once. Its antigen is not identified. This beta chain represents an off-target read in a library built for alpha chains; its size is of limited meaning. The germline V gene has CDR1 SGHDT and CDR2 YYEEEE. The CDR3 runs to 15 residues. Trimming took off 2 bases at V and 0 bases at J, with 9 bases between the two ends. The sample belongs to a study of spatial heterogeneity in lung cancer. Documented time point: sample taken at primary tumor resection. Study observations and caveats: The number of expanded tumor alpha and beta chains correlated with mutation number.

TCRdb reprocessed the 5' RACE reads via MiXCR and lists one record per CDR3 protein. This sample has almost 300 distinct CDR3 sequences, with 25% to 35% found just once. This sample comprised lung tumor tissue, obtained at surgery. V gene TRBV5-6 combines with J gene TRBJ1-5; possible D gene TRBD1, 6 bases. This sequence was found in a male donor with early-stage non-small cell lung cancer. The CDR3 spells CASSFWTASNQPQHF. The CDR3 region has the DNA TGTGCCAGCAGCTTCTGGACAGCTAGCAATCAGCCCCAGCATTTT. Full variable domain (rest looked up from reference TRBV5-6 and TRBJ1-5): DAGVTQSPTHLIKTRGQQVTLRCSPKSGHDTVSWYQQALGQGPQFIFQYYEEEERQRGNFPDRFSGHQFPNYSSELNVNALLLGDSALYLCASSFWTASNQPQHFGDGTRLSIL.